The clone carrying this T cell receptor (beta chain) was seen only once. V lost 0 bases and J 2 bases, leaving 8 bases between the germline ends. This CDR3 has 15 amino acids. The germline CDR1 and CDR2 sequences are SGHNT and YENEEA. Researchers ran immunoSEQ v3.0 at survey level. The study targeted about 35,000-50,000 T-cell genomes per sample in sequencing. Libraries were prepared by immunoSEQ multiplex PCR; TCRdb keeps only in-frame clonotypes and omits some of them. The data hold tens of thousands of clones, with 95% observed a single time. The record originates from a study of long-term antiretroviral therapy in people with HIV. On the study more broadly: A decade or so separates the oldest specimens from the later 2015 immediate-ART recommendation.

The input for sequencing was unsorted PBMCs, taken 5.3 years after starting antiretroviral therapy. The clonotype originates from a young man with HIV. This chain uses TRBV11-3 with TRBJ1-5; D not resolved. Written as DNA, the CDR3 is TGTGCCAGCAGCTTAGATGGGAGGGGCAATCAGCCCCAGCATTTT. This gives the protein CASSLDGRGNQPQHF.